This T cell receptor (beta chain) was recovered during a study of CD8 T cells in Susac syndrome. Germline lookup yields CDR1 MNHNY and CDR2 SVGAGI (reference sequence). The V gene lost 0 bases and the J gene lost 8 bases, with 16 bases spanning the gap. This CDR3 comprises 16 residues. An input of roughly 0.5 to 1 ug of RNA was subjected to reverse transcription using random hexamers. Coverage of TCR beta CDR3 amplification by immunoSEQ multiplex PCR extended to 54 Vbeta and 13 Jbeta. MiXCR, run by TCRdb on the immunoSEQ multiplex PCR reads, gives a single entry per CDR3 protein. The table records fewer than 350,000 distinct CDR3 sequences, around 91% of them present only once. Negative isolation was used for CD8+ and CD4+ T cells, and FACS enrichment was applied to TEMRA cells.

This rearrangement joins TRBV6-6 to TRBJ2-2, with D perhaps matching TRBD1 or TRBD2 (6 bases each). The source is a human donor with multiple sclerosis. Input material: CD8+ T cells from PBMCs. The DNA for the CDR3 is TGTGCCAGCAGTTACTCGATCCGAACAGGGACTGGGGAGCTGTTTTTT. Residues: CASSYSIRTGTGELFF.